These T cell receptor beta chains were read from a single sample in a study of OX40 agonist ivuxolimab in advanced cancers. Only in-frame clones appear in the TCRdb table, and some are missing; sequencing was by immunoSEQ multiplex PCR. This sample has around 79,000 clones, with 92% found just once. The sample was CD4+ or CD8+ T cells sorted from blood, taken in a trial of the OX40 agonist ivuxolimab. The receptors originated from an adult with an advanced solid tumor such as melanoma, head and neck, liver or kidney cancer. CDR3s include the opening cysteine and the closing phenylalanine or tryptophan. D genes are given only for firm matches. Only part of the rows carry a size: once, few, many, or a class if the clone is expanded.

j_call,v_call,cdr3_length,d_call,clone_size,cdr3_nt,cdr3_aa
TRBJ1-3,TRBV11-2,16,-,-,TGTGCCAGCAGCTTAGCCCCAGTAACCTCTGGAAACACCATATATTTT,CASSLAPVTSGNTIYF
TRBJ1-1,TRBV7-8,14,-,-,TGTGCCAGCAGCCTCTGGGGGTTTGGCACTGAAGCTTTCTTT,CASSLWGFGTEAFF
TRBJ2-7,TRBV13,14,TRBD1,-,TGTGCCAGCAGCCCAACTCAACAGGGGATCGAGCAGTACTTC,CASSPTQQGIEQYF
TRBJ1-3,TRBV6-1,20,-,-,TGTGCCAGCAGTGAAGTGTCCCCGGGGGCGCAGCTGACCTCGGGAAACACCATATATTTT,CASSEVSPGAQLTSGNTIYF
TRBJ1-4,TRBV13,13,-,-,TGTGCCAGCAGCTCCCGACGGAATGAAAAACTGTTTTTT,CASSSRRNEKLFF
TRBJ2-2,TRBV10-3,11,-,once,TGTGCCACCTCTATTGCCGGGGAGCTGTTTTTT,CATSIAGELFF
TRBJ2-7,TRBV4-1,16,TRBD1,-,TGCGCCAGCAGTCACGCAGGGGGCGACGGGTGGGGCGAGCAGTACTTC,CASSHAGGDGWGEQYF
TRBJ2-7,TRBV6-4,16,TRBD2,-,TGTGCCAGCAGTGACCTGGAGCGGGGGACCTCCTACGAGCAGTACTTC,CASSDLERGTSYEQYF
TRBJ1-1,TRBV2,14,-,-,TGTGCCAGCAGTGAAGGAGAGATGAACACTGAAGCTTTCTTT,CASSEGEMNTEAFF
TRBJ2-6,TRBV7-9,13,-,-,TGTGCCGGACTGCGCTCTGGGGCCAACGTCCTGACTTTC,CAGLRSGANVLTF
TRBJ1-5,TRBV5-8,14,-,-,TGTGCCAGCAGCATGGGACTGAAGAATCAGCCCCAGCATTTT,CASSMGLKNQPQHF
TRBJ1-2,TRBV11-2,13,TRBD1,-,TGTGCCAGCAGCTTGGACAGGCTCTATGGCTACACCTTC,CASSLDRLYGYTF
TRBJ2-3,TRBV11-2,15,TRBD2,-,TGTGCCAGCACCCTGTCTAGCGGGGGCACAGATACGCAGTATTTT,CASTLSSGGTDTQYF
TRBJ2-3,TRBV7-9,14,-,-,TGTGCCAGCATGAGCGGAGGGTGGTCAGATACGCAGTATTTT,CASMSGGWSDTQYF